This TCR beta chain derives from a study of CD8 T cells in Susac syndrome. Study-wide findings and caveats: The study conceded that its TCR sequencing and HLA analysis involved relatively few individuals.

An amount of RNA that ranged from about 0.45 to 1 ug was reverse transcribed with random hexamers. An immunoSEQ multiplex PCR generated amplified TCR beta CDR3 products spanning 54 Vbeta and 13 Jbeta. Using its own MiXCR run on the immunoSEQ multiplex PCR reads, TCRdb lists one record per CDR3 protein. The table lists a few hundred thousand distinct CDR3 sequences, approximately 89% of them singletons, with approximately 0.11% in the top ten. Details on this clonotype: Its antigen is as yet unknown.

From germline, CDR1 is SGHTA and CDR2 FQGNSA. The V gene lost 2 bases and the J gene lost 5 bases, with 15 bases spanning the gap. The CDR3 extends over 15 amino acids. Treatment-naive patients with stable or active relapsing-remitting disease served as multiple sclerosis controls. TEMRA cells were FACS-enriched, with CD8+ and CD4+ T cells isolated negatively. Sample: CD8+ T cells from PBMCs. The rearrangement uses TRBV7-2 and TRBJ2-5; D gene uncertain. The TCR comes from a human donor with multiple sclerosis. The CDR3 DNA sequence: TGTGCCAGCAGCTTATGGTTTCAGGTCGGGGAGACCCAGTACTTC. It codes for CASSLWFQVGETQYF.